This T cell receptor (beta chain) emerged from a study of CD8 T cells in Susac syndrome. The CDR3 totals 14 residues. The J segment lost 5 bases and the V segment lost 5 bases, leaving 8 bases of the junction unmatched. Germline CDR1 and CDR2: DFQATT and SNEGSKA (reference sequence). This clonotype was recorded only once. Reverse transcription used roughly 0.5 to 1 ug RNA and random hexamers. The method of amplification for TCR beta CDR3 was immunoSEQ multiplex PCR, covering 54 Vbeta and 13 Jbeta. TCRdb analysed the immunoSEQ multiplex PCR reads with MiXCR anew, one entry per CDR3 protein. The sample has about 170,000 distinct CDR3 sequences; 90% to 95% are singletons. TCR beta sequencing was performed on blood CD8+ and CD4+ T cells. The patients who served as multiple sclerosis controls were treatment-naive and had stable or active relapsing-remitting disease that fulfilled the revised McDonald criteria. Negative isolation yielded CD4+ and CD8+ T cells, and FACS enriched TEMRA cells.

This sequence originates from a human donor with multiple sclerosis. V is TRBV20-1 and J is TRBJ1-1; 10 positions match TRBD1. Sequencing input: CD4+ T cells from PBMCs. The CDR3 DNA sequence: TGCAGTGCTTCTGGACAGGGGGTCGAGACTGAAGCTTTCTTT. This codes for CSASGQGVETEAFF.